This T cell receptor (beta chain) emerged from a study of chemoradiotherapy in HPV16-positive cancers. Study-wide results and caveats: Candidate HPV-specific clones and E7-related TCR motifs grew in tumor during treatment.

The CDR3 covers 13 residues. Per the germline V gene, CDR1 is MGHRA and CDR2 is YSYEKL. V was cut by 0 bases and J by 3 bases, with 6 bases left in between. Points on this clone: What it binds is not known.

This table comes from immunoSEQ multiplex PCR, and its TCRdb copy is limited to in-frame clones, with some not included. The repertoire holds 8,500 to 14,000 clones, with approximately 91% as singletons. Specimen: blood, collected from a patient who underwent chemoradiotherapy. The clonotype originates from a human donor with HPV-associated anogenital cancer. V usage is TRBV4-1 and J usage is TRBJ2-7, with D maybe TRBD1 (6 bases). CDR3 loop: CASSQEQGYEQYF. The CDR3 DNA follows: TGCGCCAGCAGCCAAGAACAGGGCTACGAGCAGTACTTC.